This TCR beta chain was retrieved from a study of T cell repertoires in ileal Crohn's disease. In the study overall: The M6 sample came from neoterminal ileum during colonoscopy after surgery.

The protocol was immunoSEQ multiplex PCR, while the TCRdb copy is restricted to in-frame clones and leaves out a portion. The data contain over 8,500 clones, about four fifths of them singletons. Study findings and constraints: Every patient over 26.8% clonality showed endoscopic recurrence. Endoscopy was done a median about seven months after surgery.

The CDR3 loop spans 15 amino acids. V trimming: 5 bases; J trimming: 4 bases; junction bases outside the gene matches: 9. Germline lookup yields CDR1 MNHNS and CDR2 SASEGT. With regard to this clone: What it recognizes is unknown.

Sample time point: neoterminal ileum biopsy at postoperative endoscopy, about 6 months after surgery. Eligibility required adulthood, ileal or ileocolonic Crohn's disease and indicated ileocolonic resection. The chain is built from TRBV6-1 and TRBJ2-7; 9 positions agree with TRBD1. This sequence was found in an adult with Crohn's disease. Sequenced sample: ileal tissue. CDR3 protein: CASSPRQGERYEQYF. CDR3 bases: TGTGCCAGCAGTCCGCGACAGGGGGAGCGATACGAGCAGTACTTC.